This T cell receptor (beta chain) was recorded in a study of T cells in Graves' hyperthyroidism and ophthalmopathy. J was trimmed by 0 bases and V by 9 bases; bases with no gene match: 5. In germline, CDR1 is MNHEY, CDR2 SMNVEV (reference sequence). The CDR3 has 14 residues. Researchers amplified the TCR beta CDR3 regions from RNA transcripts. First-round RT-PCR with HTBI primers amplified the TCR CDR3 region. MiXCR, run by TCRdb on the multiplex PCR reads, gives a single entry per CDR3 protein. Of 300,000 to 400,000 distinct CDR3 sequences listed, around 20% are singletons. Findings and caveats of the study: Ophthalmopathy could be told apart from stable hyperthyroidism with a 13 V-J model. Blood also contained most expanded thyroid clonotypes above 0.001.

Remarks on this clonotype: What it recognizes is unknown.

The receptor's source is a woman between 45 and 60 years old with Graves' hyperthyroidism. What was sequenced was blood. The chain recombines TRBV27 with TRBJ2-1; 7 positions agree with TRBD2. The CDR3, as DNA: TGTGCCAGTCGGGGGGAGAGCTCCTACAATGAGCAGTTCTTC. Its protein product is CASRGESSYNEQFF.